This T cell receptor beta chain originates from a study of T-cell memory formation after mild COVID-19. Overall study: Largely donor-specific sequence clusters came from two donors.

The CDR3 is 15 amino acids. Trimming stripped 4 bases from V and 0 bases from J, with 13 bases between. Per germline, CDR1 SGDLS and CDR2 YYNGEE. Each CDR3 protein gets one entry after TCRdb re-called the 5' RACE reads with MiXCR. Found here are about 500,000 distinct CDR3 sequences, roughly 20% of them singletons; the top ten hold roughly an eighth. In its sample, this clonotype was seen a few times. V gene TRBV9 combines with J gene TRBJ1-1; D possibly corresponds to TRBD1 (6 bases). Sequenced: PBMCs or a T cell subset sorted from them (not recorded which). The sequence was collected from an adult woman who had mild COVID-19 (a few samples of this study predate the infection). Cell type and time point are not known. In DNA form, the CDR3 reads TGTGCCAGCAGCTTCCAACAGGGTATGAACACTGAAGCTTTCTTT. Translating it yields CASSFQQGMNTEAFF.